These 14 T cell receptor beta chains came from one sample sequenced in a study of memory CD4+ T cells and cytomegalovirus serostatus. Generated by immunoSEQ multiplex PCR, the TCRdb table keeps only in-frame clones and is missing some. The sample contains around 53,000 clones, 70% to 85% of which appear only once. The sort gate was single viable CD3+CD4+CD8-CD45RO+ cells for memory CD4+ T cells. The specimen sequenced was memory CD4+ T cells from blood. The receptors were sampled from an adult in good health and CMV-seronegative.

This rearrangement joins TRBV10-2 to TRBJ1-2; a weak D match, TRBD1 (5 bases). This CDR3 region has 12 residues. Trimming took 9 bases from V and 7 from J, leaving 15 bases between them. Looked up from germline, CDR1 is WSHSY and CDR2 is SAAADI. CDR3 sequence reads: CASRPGDGGYTF. CDR3 DNA: TGCGCCAGTAGACCCGGGGACGGTGGCTACACCTTC.

The chain is built from TRBV20-1 and TRBJ2-1; the D is unclear. The germline CDR1 and CDR2 sequences are DFQATT and SNEGSKA (reference sequence). The CDR3 is made up of 11 amino acids. Trimming cost V 3 bases and J 6 bases, with 6 bases left between them. CDR3 coding DNA: TGCAGTGCTAGTCACGGCAATGAGCAGTTCTTC. Its protein is CSASHGNEQFF.

The count of this clone is one. The chain links TRBV6-5 to TRBJ1-5, with 9 bases matching TRBD1. CDR1 MNHEY and CDR2 SVGAGI come from the germline V gene. The CDR3 is 14 residues long. V dropped 6 bases and J dropped 10; count of bases not matched to a gene: 10. The CDR3 here is CASSPTGGVPPQHF. DNA of the CDR3: TGTGCCAGCAGCCCTACAGGGGGCGTTCCCCCCCAGCATTTT.

The CDR3 region has the DNA TGCGCCAGCAGCCAACCGACTAGTCTCGCTGAGCAGTTCTTC. It specifies CASSQPTSLAEQFF. This chain links TRBV4-1 with TRBJ2-1; a weak D match, TRBD2 (6 bases). CDR3 size: 14 residues. Germline V gives CDR1 MGHRA, CDR2 YSYEKL. The V gene lost 2 bases and the J gene lost 9 bases, with 14 bases spanning the gap.

The chain carries TRBV23-1 and TRBJ1-2; D perhaps matches TRBD1 (6 bases). TRBV23-1 has ORF status, its function being uncertain. CDR3 length: 16 amino acids. The germline V and J ends were trimmed by 5 bases and 4 bases, with 20 bases remaining between them. The CDR3 loop is CASSGTTGPRSYGYTF. CDR3 sequence (DNA): TGCGCCAGCAGTGGGACAACGGGTCCTCGATCCTATGGCTACACCTTC.

The V call is TRBV5-4, the J call TRBJ2-7, with unresolved D. The CDR3 consists of 14 residues. From germline, CDR1 is SGHNT and CDR2 YYREEE (reference sequence). With 3 bases removed from V and 0 bases from J, the gap between germline ends came to 10 bases. The CDR3 DNA follows: TGTGCCAGCAGCTCCCGGACCGACTCCTACGAGCAGTACTTC. Its protein is CASSSRTDSYEQYF. Variable domain in full (rest from reference TRBV5-4 and TRBJ2-7): ETGVTQSPTHLIKTRGQQVTLRCSSQSGHNTVSWYQQALGQGPQFIFQYYREEENGRGNFPPRFSGLQFPNYSSELNVNALELDDSALYLCASSSRTDSYEQYFGPGTRLTVT.

The V gene is TRBV4-1, the J gene TRBJ2-1; tentative D call: TRBD2 (5 bases). Germline V gene sequence: CDR1 MGHRA, CDR2 YSYEKL. The CDR3 runs 16 residues. Trimming took off 2 bases at V and 7 bases at J, with 18 bases between the two ends. CDR3 loop: CASSQSSAALRNEQFF. The CDR3 nucleotides are TGCGCCAGCAGCCAATCATCAGCGGCTCTTAGGAATGAGCAGTTCTTC.

This chain links TRBV7-2 with TRBJ2-7, with 7 bases matching TRBD1. Looked up from germline, CDR1 is SGHTA and CDR2 is FQGNSA. This CDR3 has 15 residues. V lost 5 bases to trimming and J lost 6 bases; unmatched junction nucleotides: 13. CDR3 sequence (DNA): TGTGCCAGCAGCCAAGGGACAGTTAGTATGTTCGAGCAGTACTTC. It is translated as CASSQGTVSMFEQYF.

The J gene is TRBJ2-1, the V gene TRBV7-9, with D possibly matching TRBD1 (7 bases). The CDR3 sequence is 13 residues long. Per germline, CDR1 SEHNR and CDR2 FQNEAQ (reference sequence). The V end was cut by 8 bases, the J end by 5 bases, with 13 bases between. CDR3 in amino acids: CASGRGTDNEQFF. The CDR3 DNA reads TGTGCCAGCGGCCGCGGGACAGACAATGAGCAGTTCTTC.

The chain uses TRBV28 and TRBJ1-1; D unresolved. Trimming pared 4 bases from V and 1 base from J, leaving 13 bases between. The germline V gene encodes CDR1 MDHEN and CDR2 SYDVKM. The CDR3 covers 15 residues. DNA of the CDR3: TGTGCCAGCAGTTACCCTGGAACATCGAACACTGAAGCTTTCTTT. It yields the protein CASSYPGTSNTEAFF. Together with reference TRBV28 and TRBJ1-1, the CDR3 gives the full variable domain: DVKVTQSSRYLVKRTGEKVFLECVQDMDHENMFWYRQDPGLGLRLIYFSYDVKMKEKGDIPEGYSVSREKKERFSLILESASTNQTSMYLCASSYPGTSNTEAFFGQGTRLTVV.

The genes are TRBV19 and TRBJ2-5; D possibly corresponds to TRBD2 (5 bases). The CDR3 is 15 residues long. The V end lost 4 bases, the J end lost 2 bases, and 14 bases lay between the germline ends. The V gene's germline CDR1 is LNHDA and CDR2 SQIVND (reference sequence). The CDR3 DNA reads as TGTGCCAGTAGTAAGACTGGACTCGTACAAGAGACCCAGTACTTC. It is translated as CASSKTGLVQETQYF.

This chain connects TRBV7-2 to TRBJ2-7; TRBD2 aligns across 10 bases. CDR3 length equals 15 residues. Trimming cost V 5 bases and J 4 bases; bases outside gene matches: 8. From germline, CDR1 is SGHTA and CDR2 FQGNSA. This chain's CDR3 is CASSPRTSGPYEQYF. CDR3 bases: TGTGCCAGCAGCCCCCGGACTAGCGGTCCATACGAGCAGTACTTC.

In its sample, this clone was seen a few times. The V gene is TRBV7-3, the J gene TRBJ2-1; D call uncertain. Germline V gene sequence: CDR1 SGHTA, CDR2 FQGTGA. This CDR3 has 13 residues. V lost 5 bases, J lost 10 bases, and 15 bases lay in between. Written as DNA, the CDR3 is TGTGCCAGCAGCCTCAGGCACCGGGCCGAGCAGTTCTTC. As protein: CASSLRHRAEQFF.

The rearrangement links TRBV6-1 to TRBJ2-5; D is perhaps TRBD2 (5 bases). CDR3 length equals 10 residues. The V end was cut by 11 bases, the J end by 7 bases, with 11 bases between. Germline V gives CDR1 MNHNS, CDR2 SASEGT. The DNA for the CDR3 is TGTGCCGGGAGCAGTGGGACCCAGTACTTC. It codes for CAGSSGTQYF.